A single count supports the clone carrying this T cell receptor beta chain. Trimming took 10 bases from V and 7 from J; bases not matched to a gene: 10. Germline V lookup: CDR1 MNHEY, CDR2 SVGAGI. The CDR3 extends over 13 amino acids. These data come from a study of blood T cell repertoires in COVID-19. Study information: COVID-19 samples collected from the United States, Italy and Spain covered acute and convalescent phases. Nucleic acid was either cDNA or gDNA, and it came from T cells, B-cell-depleted T cells, or PBMCs.

Original handling: Reference gene primer amplification yielded estimated nucleated cell counts. Here immunoSEQ multiplex PCR was the method, and the copy in TCRdb shows in-frame clones only, minus some. The DNA was the basis for D and trimming; V, J and clone size are from that table. The table lists fewer than 700,000 clones, about 89% of them singletons, with roughly 7.4% in the top ten. It was during active infection that Seattle patients were enrolled and then longitudinally followed. The source is a woman in her forties or fifties with COVID-19, enrolled during active disease. Material: peripheral blood. This chain connects TRBV6-5 to TRBJ2-5, with 9 bases fitting TRBD1. This CDR3 is CATQRTGEGTQYF. The CDR3 DNA follows: TGTGCCACCCAGAGGACAGGGGAGGGGACCCAGTACTTC.